Below, 11 T cell receptor beta chains from the same sample are listed, as sequenced in a study of blood T cells in healthy people across ages. The authors ran a second PCR of about 7 to 11 cycles using a sample-barcoded 5' primer and a J-beta primer mix. TCRdb re-called the 5' RACE reads with MiXCR, one entry per CDR3 protein. Of over a million distinct CDR3 sequences detected, around 40% appear once; the ten largest clones hold around 4%. Sequenced: blood. The receptors were gathered from a woman aged 18-35 years in good health.

The chain couples TRBV27 to TRBJ1-2, with D uncertain. V was trimmed by 5 bases and J by 5 bases, leaving 15 bases between them. Germline CDR1 is MNHEY and CDR2 is SMNVEV (reference sequence). The CDR3 is 14 amino acids. The CDR3 spells CASSLTTRRYGYTF. In DNA form, the CDR3 reads TGTGCCAGCAGTCTAACGACAAGGAGATATGGCTACACCTTC.

This chain links TRBV7-6 with TRBJ1-6; no definite D call. Germline V CDR1 and CDR2: SGHVS, FNYEAQ. This CDR3 contains 12 residues. Trimming removed 4 bases from V and 11 bases from J, with 9 bases in between. CDR3 DNA: TGTGCCAGCAGCTCCCTTTTCCCACCCCTCCACTTT. This encodes CASSSLFPPLHF.

This clonotype was counted between two and nine times. The chain combines TRBV7-2 with TRBJ1-5; D remains ambiguous. V dropped 6 bases and J dropped 6 bases, with 15 bases sitting between them. The CDR3 consists of 14 residues. Germline CDR1 reads SGHTA; CDR2 reads FQGNSA. The CDR3 loop is CASSPGVRGQPQHF. CDR3 bases: TGTGCCAGCAGTCCCGGGGTCCGGGGTCAGCCCCAGCATTTT.

The chain recombines TRBV30 with TRBJ1-4; D gene ambiguous. This CDR3 contains 12 residues. Looked up from germline, CDR1 is GTSNPN and CDR2 is SVGIG (reference sequence). V was trimmed by 2 bases and J by 8 bases, leaving 9 bases between them. The CDR3 DNA follows: TGTGCCTGGAGTCTACGTGGGGAAAAACTGTTTTTT. This translates into CAWSLRGEKLFF.

The CDR3 loop reads CASSYLPTDTDTQYF. DNA of the CDR3: TGTGCCAGCAGTTACTTACCGACAGACACAGATACGCAGTATTTT. V and J are TRBV6-5 and TRBJ2-3; possible D gene TRBD1, 5 bases. V was cut by 1 base and J by 2 bases, with 10 bases left in between. The CDR3 consists of 15 residues. Germline CDR1 and CDR2: MNHEY and SVGAGI.

V is TRBV10-3 and J is TRBJ1-1; D may be TRBD1 (5 bases). The CDR3 is 12 amino acids. CDR1 and CDR2 from the germline V gene are ENHRY and SYGVKD. The V gene lost 6 bases and the J gene lost 8 bases, with 13 bases spanning the gap. CDR3 in DNA: TGTGCCATCAGGGACATTGTAGGGGAAGCTTTCTTT. Amino acid sequence: CAIRDIVGEAFF.

The rearrangement joins TRBV29-1 to TRBJ2-7, with D unresolved. V lost 6 bases and J lost 2, with 14 bases in between. The germline CDR1 and CDR2 sequences are SQVTM and ANQGSEA. The CDR3 contains 13 residues. CDR3 DNA: TGCAGCGTCAAAGGTCGCTCTACCTACGAGCAGTACTTC. It codes for CSVKGRSTYEQYF.

The V call is TRBV28, the J call TRBJ2-1; 11 bases map to TRBD2. V lost 7 bases, J lost 5 bases, and 19 bases stayed unmatched. Germline assignment: CDR1 MDHEN and CDR2 SYDVKM. CDR3 size: 19 residues. The CDR3 here is CASNPGTSPSGRTHNEQFF. CDR3 in DNA: TGTGCCAGCAACCCGGGGACCTCCCCTAGCGGGAGGACCCACAATGAGCAGTTCTTC.

This clonotype has only a few counts. This chain joins TRBV10-3 and TRBJ1-2; weak D call: TRBD1 (6 bases). Trimming removed 9 bases from V and 4 bases from J, with 21 bases in between. This CDR3 is built from 15 residues. Germline loops: CDR1 ENHRY, CDR2 SYGVKD. CDR3 DNA sequence: TGTGCCATGAGGGACATCGTTCGGGATCGCTATGGCTACACCTTC. It specifies CAMRDIVRDRYGYTF.

The V gene is TRBV20-1, the J gene TRBJ2-1; a possible D gene is TRBD2 (6 bases). The V gene's germline CDR1 is DFQATT and CDR2 SNEGSKA (reference sequence). The CDR3 is 15 residues long. The germline V and J ends were trimmed by 6 bases and 4 bases, with 19 bases remaining between them. The CDR3 is CSATERGLYYNEQFF. CDR3 nucleotide sequence: TGCAGTGCAACAGAGCGAGGACTATATTACAATGAGCAGTTCTTC.

The V and J genes are TRBV11-2 and TRBJ2-3; D is perhaps TRBD1 (5 bases). Germline V gene sequence: CDR1 SGHAT, CDR2 FQNNGV. The germline V and J ends were trimmed by 5 bases and 2 bases, with 14 bases remaining between them. There are 15 residues in the CDR3. The chain's CDR3 is CASSGQGDHTDTQYF. In DNA form, the CDR3 reads TGTGCCAGCAGCGGGCAGGGCGATCACACAGATACGCAGTATTTT. The whole variable domain, filled in from reference TRBV11-2 and TRBJ2-3, reads EAGVAQSPRYKIIEKRQSVAFWCNPISGHATLYWYQQILGQGPKLLIQFQNNGVVDDSQLPKDRFSAERLKGVDSTLKIQPAKLEDSAVYLCASSGQGDHTDTQYFGPGTRLTVL.